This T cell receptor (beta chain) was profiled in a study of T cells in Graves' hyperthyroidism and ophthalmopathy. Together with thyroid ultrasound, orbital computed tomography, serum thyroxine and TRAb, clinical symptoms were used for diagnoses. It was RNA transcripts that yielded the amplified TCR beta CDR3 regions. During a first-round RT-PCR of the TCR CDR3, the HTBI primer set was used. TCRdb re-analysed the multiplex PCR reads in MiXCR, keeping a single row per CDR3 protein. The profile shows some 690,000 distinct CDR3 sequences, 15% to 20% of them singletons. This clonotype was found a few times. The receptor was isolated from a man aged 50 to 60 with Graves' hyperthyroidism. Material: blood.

The CDR3 region is CASSLGTSGVLSYEQYF. DNA of the CDR3: TGTGCCAGCAGTCTTGGGACTAGCGGGGTTCTCTCCTACGAGCAGTACTTC. The rearrangement joins TRBV6-2 or TRBV6-3 to TRBJ2-7, with 13 bases lining up with TRBD2. Per germline, CDR1 MNHEY and CDR2 SVGEGT. The CDR3 totals 17 residues. J lost 0 bases, V lost 5 bases, and 7 bases had no gene match.